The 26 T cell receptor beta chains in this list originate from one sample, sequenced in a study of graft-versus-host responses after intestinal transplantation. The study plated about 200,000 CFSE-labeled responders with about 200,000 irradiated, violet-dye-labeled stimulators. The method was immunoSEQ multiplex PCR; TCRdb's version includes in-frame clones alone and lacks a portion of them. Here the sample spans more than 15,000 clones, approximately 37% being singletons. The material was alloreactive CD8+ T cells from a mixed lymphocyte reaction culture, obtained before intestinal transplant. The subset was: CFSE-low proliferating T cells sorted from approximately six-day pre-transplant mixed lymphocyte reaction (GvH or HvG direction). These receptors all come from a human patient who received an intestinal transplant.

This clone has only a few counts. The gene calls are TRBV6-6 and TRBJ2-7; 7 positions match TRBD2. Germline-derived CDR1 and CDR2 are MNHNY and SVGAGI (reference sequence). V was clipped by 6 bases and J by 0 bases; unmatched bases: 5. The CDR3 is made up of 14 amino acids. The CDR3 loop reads CASSPSGTSYEQYF. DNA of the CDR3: TGTGCCAGCAGCCCCAGCGGGACCTCCTACGAGCAGTACTTC.

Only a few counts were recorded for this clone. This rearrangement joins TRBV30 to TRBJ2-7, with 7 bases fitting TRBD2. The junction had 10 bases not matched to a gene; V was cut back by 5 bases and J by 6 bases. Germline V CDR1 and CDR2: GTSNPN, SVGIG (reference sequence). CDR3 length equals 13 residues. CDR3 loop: CAWPWGGDFEQYF. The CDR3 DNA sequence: TGTGCCTGGCCCTGGGGGGGGGATTTCGAGCAGTACTTC.

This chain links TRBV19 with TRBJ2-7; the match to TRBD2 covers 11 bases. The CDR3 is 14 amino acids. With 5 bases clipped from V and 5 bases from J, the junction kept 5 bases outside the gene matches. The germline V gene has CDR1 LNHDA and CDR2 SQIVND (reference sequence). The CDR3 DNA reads TGTGCCAGTAGTCGACTAGCGGGACTCCACGAGCAGTACTTC. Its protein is CASSRLAGLHEQYF.

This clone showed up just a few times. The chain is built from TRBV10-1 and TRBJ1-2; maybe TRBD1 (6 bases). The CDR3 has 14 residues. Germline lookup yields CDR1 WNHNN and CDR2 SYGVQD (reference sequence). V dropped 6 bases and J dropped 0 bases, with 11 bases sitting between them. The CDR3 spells CASRAGTSNYGYTF. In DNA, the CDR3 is TGCGCCAGCAGGGCCGGGACATCTAACTATGGCTACACCTTC.

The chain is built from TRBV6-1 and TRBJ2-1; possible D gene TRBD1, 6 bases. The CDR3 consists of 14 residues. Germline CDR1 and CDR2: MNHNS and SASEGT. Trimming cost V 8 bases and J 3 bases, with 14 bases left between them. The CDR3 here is CASEAGTYYNEQFF. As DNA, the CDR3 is TGTGCCAGCGAAGCCGGGACATACTACAATGAGCAGTTCTTC.

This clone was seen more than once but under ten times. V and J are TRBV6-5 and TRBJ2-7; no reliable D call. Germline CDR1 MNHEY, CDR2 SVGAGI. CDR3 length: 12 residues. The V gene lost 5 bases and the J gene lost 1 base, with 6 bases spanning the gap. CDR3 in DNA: TGTGCCAGCAGTGATTTGTCCTACGAGCAGTACTTC. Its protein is CASSDLSYEQYF.

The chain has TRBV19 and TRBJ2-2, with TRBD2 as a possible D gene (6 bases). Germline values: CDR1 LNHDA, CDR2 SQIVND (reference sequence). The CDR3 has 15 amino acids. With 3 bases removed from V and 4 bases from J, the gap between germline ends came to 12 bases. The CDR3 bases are TGTGCCAGTAGTATTCTGAGGGACTTCACCGGGGAGCTGTTTTTT. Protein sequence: CASSILRDFTGELFF.

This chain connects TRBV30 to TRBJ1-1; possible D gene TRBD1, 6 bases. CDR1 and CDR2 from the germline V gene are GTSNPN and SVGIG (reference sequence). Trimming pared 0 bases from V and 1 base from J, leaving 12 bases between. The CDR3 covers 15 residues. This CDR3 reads CAWSVPGHPNTEAFF. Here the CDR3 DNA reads TGTGCCTGGAGTGTACCGGGACACCCGAACACTGAAGCTTTCTTT.

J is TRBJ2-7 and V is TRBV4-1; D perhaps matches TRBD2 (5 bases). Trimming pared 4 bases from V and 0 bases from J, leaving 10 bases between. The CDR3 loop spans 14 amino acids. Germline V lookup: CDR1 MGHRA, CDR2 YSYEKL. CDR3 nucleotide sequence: TGCGCCAGCAGCCTAAATGAGGGCTCCTACGAGCAGTACTTC. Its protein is CASSLNEGSYEQYF.

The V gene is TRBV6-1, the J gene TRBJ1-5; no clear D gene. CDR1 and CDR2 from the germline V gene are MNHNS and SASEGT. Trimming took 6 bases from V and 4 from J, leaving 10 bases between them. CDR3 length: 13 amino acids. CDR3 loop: CASRGSENQPQHF. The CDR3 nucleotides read TGTGCCAGCAGAGGATCCGAGAATCAGCCCCAGCATTTT.

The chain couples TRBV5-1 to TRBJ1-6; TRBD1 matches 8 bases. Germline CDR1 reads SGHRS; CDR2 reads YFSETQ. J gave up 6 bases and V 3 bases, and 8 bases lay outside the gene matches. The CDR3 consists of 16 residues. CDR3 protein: CASSSWTGTRNSPLHF. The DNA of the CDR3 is TGCGCCAGCAGCTCCTGGACAGGGACGCGTAATTCACCCCTCCACTTT.

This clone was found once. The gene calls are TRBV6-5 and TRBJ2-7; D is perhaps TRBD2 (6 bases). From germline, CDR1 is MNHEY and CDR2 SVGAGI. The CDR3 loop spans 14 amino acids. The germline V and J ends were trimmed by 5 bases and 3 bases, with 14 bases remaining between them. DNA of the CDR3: TGTGCCAGCAGTCTCGGGGAGGAGGGCTACGAGCAGTACTTC. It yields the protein CASSLGEEGYEQYF.

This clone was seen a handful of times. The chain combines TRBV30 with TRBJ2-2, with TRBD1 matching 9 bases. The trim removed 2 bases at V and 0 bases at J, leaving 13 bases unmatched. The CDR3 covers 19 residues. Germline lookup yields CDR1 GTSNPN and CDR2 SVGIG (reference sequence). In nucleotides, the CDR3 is TGTGCCTGGAGTCATCTAGCTAGGGGGGACAGGGCGAACACCGGGGAGCTGTTTTTT. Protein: CAWSHLARGDRANTGELFF.

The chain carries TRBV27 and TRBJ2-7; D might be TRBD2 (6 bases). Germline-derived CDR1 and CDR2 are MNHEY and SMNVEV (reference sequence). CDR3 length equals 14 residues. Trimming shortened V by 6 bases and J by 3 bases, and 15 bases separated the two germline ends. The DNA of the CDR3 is TGTGCCAGCAGCCTGGACGGAGGGGACTACGAGCAGTACTTC. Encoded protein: CASSLDGGDYEQYF.

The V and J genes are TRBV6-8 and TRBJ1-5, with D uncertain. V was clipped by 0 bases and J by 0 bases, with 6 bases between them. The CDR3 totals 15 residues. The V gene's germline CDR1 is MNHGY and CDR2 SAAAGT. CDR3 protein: CASSYSPNSNQPQHF. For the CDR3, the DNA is TGTGCCAGCAGTTACTCGCCAAATAGCAATCAGCCCCAGCATTTT.

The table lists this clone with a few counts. CDR3 bases: TGTGCCAGCAGGCGCCTATCCGGGACAGGCCCTCGAGAGACCCAGTACTTC. It specifies CASRRLSGTGPRETQYF. V is TRBV2 and J is TRBJ2-5; 8 bases match TRBD1. This CDR3 comprises 17 residues. V shed 6 bases, J shed 4 bases, and the junction held 16 bases outside the gene matches. CDR1 and CDR2 from the germline V gene are SNHLY and FYNNEI.

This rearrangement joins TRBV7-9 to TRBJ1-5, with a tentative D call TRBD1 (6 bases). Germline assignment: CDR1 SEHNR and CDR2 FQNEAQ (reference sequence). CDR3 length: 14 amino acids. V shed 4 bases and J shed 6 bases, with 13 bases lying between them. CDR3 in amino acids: CASSSETGFQPQHF. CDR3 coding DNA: TGTGCCAGCAGCTCTGAGACAGGCTTTCAGCCCCAGCATTTT.

The DNA of the CDR3 is TGTGCCTGGGGTGAGCGGGGGGGCTCCTACGAGCAGTACTTC. Translating gives CAWGERGGSYEQYF. The chain joins TRBV30 to TRBJ2-7; 10 bases line up with TRBD2. Germline CDR1 reads GTSNPN; CDR2 reads SVGIG (reference sequence). CDR3 length: 14 amino acids. J gave up 0 bases and V 5 bases, and 4 bases lay outside the gene matches. The whole variable domain, filled in from reference TRBV30 and TRBJ2-7, reads SQTIHQWPATLVQPVGSPLSLECTVEGTSNPNLYWYRQAAGRGLQLLFYSVGIGQISSEVPQNLSASRPQDRQFILSSKKLLLSDSGFYLCAWGERGGSYEQYFGPGTRLTVT.

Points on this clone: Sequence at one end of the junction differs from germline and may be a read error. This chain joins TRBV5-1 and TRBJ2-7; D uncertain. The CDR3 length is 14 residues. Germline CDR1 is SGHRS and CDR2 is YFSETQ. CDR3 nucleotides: TGCGCCAGTAAATCAGGTCCCGTCTCCTACGGGCAGTACTTC. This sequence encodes CASKSGPVSYGQYF.

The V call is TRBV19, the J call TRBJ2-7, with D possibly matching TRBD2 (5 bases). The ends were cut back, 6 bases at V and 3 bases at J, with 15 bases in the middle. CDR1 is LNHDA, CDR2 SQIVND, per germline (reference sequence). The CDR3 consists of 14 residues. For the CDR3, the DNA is TGTGCCAGTAGGACTAATCGGCAAAACTACGAGCAGTACTTC. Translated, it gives CASRTNRQNYEQYF.

The CDR3 bases are TGTGCCAGCAGTGCCCCGGGACGCATCAATGAGCAGTTCTTC. Translated: CASSAPGRINEQFF. V gene TRBV6-5 combines with J gene TRBJ2-1; TRBD1 or TRBD2 may be the D gene (5 bases each). CDR1 MNHEY and CDR2 SVGAGI come from the germline V gene. V was pared by 5 bases and J by 6 bases, with 14 bases between. CDR3 length: 14 amino acids.

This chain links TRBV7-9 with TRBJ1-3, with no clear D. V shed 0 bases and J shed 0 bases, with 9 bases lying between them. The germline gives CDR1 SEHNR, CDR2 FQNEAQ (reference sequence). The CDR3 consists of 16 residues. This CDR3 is CASSLAVTLSGNTIYF. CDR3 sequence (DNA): TGTGCCAGCAGCTTAGCGGTCACCCTCTCTGGAAACACCATATATTTT.

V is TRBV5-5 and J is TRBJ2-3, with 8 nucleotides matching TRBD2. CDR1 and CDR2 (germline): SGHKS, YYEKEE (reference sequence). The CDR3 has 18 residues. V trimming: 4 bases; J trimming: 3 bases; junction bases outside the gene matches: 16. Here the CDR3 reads CASSLHPFSGIRTDTQYF. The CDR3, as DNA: TGTGCCAGCAGCCTACACCCCTTTAGCGGGATAAGAACAGATACGCAGTATTTT.

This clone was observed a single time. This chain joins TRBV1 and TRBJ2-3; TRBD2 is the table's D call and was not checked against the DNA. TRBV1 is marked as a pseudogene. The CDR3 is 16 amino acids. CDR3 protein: CTSSYGLAVSTDTQYF. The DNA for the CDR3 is TGCACCAGCAGCTATGGACTAGCGGTGAGCACAGATACGCAGTATTTT.

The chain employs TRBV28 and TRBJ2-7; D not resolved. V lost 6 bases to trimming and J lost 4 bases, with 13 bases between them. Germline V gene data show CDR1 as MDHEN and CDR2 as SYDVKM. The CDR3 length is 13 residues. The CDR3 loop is CASRPPPGYEQYF. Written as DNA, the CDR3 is TGTGCCAGCAGGCCCCCCCCAGGTTACGAGCAGTACTTC.

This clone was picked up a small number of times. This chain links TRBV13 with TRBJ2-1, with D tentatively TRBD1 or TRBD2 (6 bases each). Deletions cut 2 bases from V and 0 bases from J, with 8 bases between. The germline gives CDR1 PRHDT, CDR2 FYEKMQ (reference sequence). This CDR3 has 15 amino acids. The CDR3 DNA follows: TGTGCCAGCAGCTTAAGGGGGGACTCCTACAATGAGCAGTTCTTC. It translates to CASSLRGDSYNEQFF.